The 6 T cell receptor beta chains listed next were all sequenced from one sample in a study of glioma-infiltrating T cells. The iRepertoire nested amplicon-rescue multiplex PCR amplified TCR alpha and beta CDR3s from RNA. MiXCR, applied by TCRdb to the multiplex PCR reads, yields one record per CDR3 protein. The table has approximately 45,000 distinct CDR3 sequences, approximately 20% seen once. Sequenced: glioma tissue, nonneoplastic brain tissue, or PBMCs (not recorded which). Receptor source: a human donor with low-grade glioma or glioblastoma, undergoing nonglioma brain surgery, or in good health (not recorded which).

Only a few counts were recorded for this clonotype. The chain links TRBV5-4 to TRBJ2-3; 7 positions match TRBD1. V dropped 4 bases and J dropped 5; count of bases not matched to a gene: 10. Germline CDR1 SGHNT, CDR2 YYREEE (reference sequence). The CDR3 length is 15 residues. CDR3 sequence: CASSPVNQGEDTQYF. Written as DNA, the CDR3 is TGTGCCAGCAGCCCCGTGAACCAGGGGGAAGATACGCAGTATTTT.

At least ten counts were recorded for this clonotype. V and J are TRBV4-2 and TRBJ2-7; the D gene is possibly TRBD2 (7 bases). Germline V gene sequence: CDR1 LGHNA, CDR2 YNFKEQ. V dropped 0 bases and J dropped 6 bases, with 15 bases sitting between them. The CDR3 spans 15 residues. This CDR3 is CASSQELRGPLEQYF. The CDR3, as DNA: TGTGCCAGCAGCCAAGAATTGCGGGGGCCCCTCGAGCAGTACTTC.

This clonotype was found many times. The rearrangement links TRBV7-3 to TRBJ1-1, with 7 bases identical to TRBD1. Unmatched junction bases numbered 3, after V lost 4 bases and J lost 7 bases. This CDR3 has 12 residues. CDR1 and CDR2 from the germline V gene are SGHTA and FQGTGA. CDR3 nucleotide sequence: TGTGCCAGCAGCTCACAGGGGAGTGAAGCTTTCTTT. Its translation is CASSSQGSEAFF.

With regard to this clonotype: Germline and junction disagree at one end, which may indicate a read error. The chain is built from TRBV7-9 and TRBJ2-5; D is undetermined. Germline assignment: CDR1 SEHNR and CDR2 FQNEAQ (reference sequence). This CDR3 has 14 residues. This CDR3 is CASTLGNGAETQYF. The CDR3 DNA reads as TGTGCCAGCACCTTAGGGAATGGCGCGGAGACCCAGTACTTC.

This clonotype came up many times. The CDR3 sequence: CASSTRDEQFF. The DNA for the CDR3 is TGTGCCAGCAGCACAAGGGATGAGCAGTTCTTC. This rearrangement joins TRBV7-9 to TRBJ2-1, with D uncertain. With 5 bases removed from V and 8 bases from J, the gap between germline ends came to 7 bases. The CDR3 has 11 amino acids. Looked up from germline, CDR1 is SEHNR and CDR2 is FQNEAQ (reference sequence).

With regard to this clonotype: A read error may explain this, as a much larger clone is one base away. The rearrangement links TRBV2 to TRBJ2-7; no reliable D call. CDR1 and CDR2 (germline): SNHLY, FYNNEI. The CDR3 consists of 12 residues. Here the CDR3 DNA reads TGTACCAGCAAAGGGCAACTCTACGAGCAGTACTTC. This codes for CTSKGQLYEQYF.